The 28 T cell receptor beta chains listed next were all sequenced from one sample in a study of cytomegalovirus exposure and HLA in healthy donors. The PCR used 60 Vbeta and 13 Jbeta primers. The assay was immunoSEQ multiplex PCR, and TCRdb's table has in-frame clones only and misses some. Counted here are roughly 150,000 clones, over 80% occurring once; the ten biggest clones make up over 1.5%. Sample: PBMCs. The receptors derive from a woman aged 18-35 years in good health and CMV-seronegative.

The chain couples TRBV21-1 to TRBJ1-5; the table's TRBD1 call for D was not verified on the DNA. TRBV21-1 has pseudogene status. The CDR3 loop spans 18 amino acids. CDR3 DNA sequence: TGTGCCAGTGTTTCCCCCCGGTACCGGCAGGGGGCGCCCCAGCCCCAGCATTTT. This translates into CASVSPRYRQGAPQPQHF.

The chain has TRBV6-5 and TRBJ1-4; tentative D call: TRBD1 (5 bases). The germline V gene encodes CDR1 MNHEY and CDR2 SVGAGI. The CDR3 sequence is 15 residues long. V dropped 0 bases and J dropped 6 bases, with 11 bases sitting between them. In nucleotides, the CDR3 is TGTGCCAGCAGTTACTCTGGGGCTGTTTATGAAAAACTGTTTTTT. It is translated as CASSYSGAVYEKLFF.

CDR3 sequence: CASSLVAGMNEQFF. The CDR3 nucleotides read TGTGCCAGCAGCTTAGTTGCGGGGATGAATGAGCAGTTCTTC. V and J are TRBV11-3 and TRBJ2-1; tentative D call: TRBD2 (6 bases). V lost 1 base and J 7 bases, leaving 11 bases between the germline ends. CDR3 length: 14 residues. Germline-derived CDR1 and CDR2 are SGHNT and YENEEA.

The chain has TRBV29-1 and TRBJ1-1; possibly TRBD1 for D (6 bases). This CDR3 contains 13 residues. Trimming took 5 bases from V and 3 from J, leaving 13 bases between them. Germline CDR1 reads SQVTM; CDR2 reads ANQGSEA. The CDR3 sequence: CSVSERGYTEAFF. CDR3 bases: TGCAGCGTTTCGGAGAGGGGGTACACTGAAGCTTTCTTT.

This chain connects TRBV5-6 to TRBJ2-1; D ambiguous. Trimming took off 8 bases at V and 6 bases at J, with 9 bases between the two ends. The CDR3 is 11 amino acids. Germline CDR1 SGHDT, CDR2 YYEEEE. CDR3 DNA: TGTGCCAGTCTAAGAGGCAATGAGCAGTTCTTC. Translation: CASLRGNEQFF.

This chain joins TRBV30 and TRBJ1-3; perhaps TRBD1 as D (6 bases). Germline V gene data show CDR1 as GTSNPN and CDR2 as SVGIG (reference sequence). V shed 3 bases and J shed 2 bases, with 8 bases lying between them. The CDR3 covers 13 residues. The chain's CDR3 is CAWRGAAGNTIYF. CDR3 DNA: TGTGCCTGGAGGGGGGCAGCTGGAAACACCATATATTTT.

The chain links TRBV9 to TRBJ2-1, with a tentative D call TRBD2 (5 bases). The germline V gene encodes CDR1 SGDLS and CDR2 YYNGEE. V shed 3 bases and J shed 9 bases, with 10 bases lying between them. The CDR3 runs to 12 residues. The CDR3 is CASSALASEQFF. Here the CDR3 DNA reads TGTGCCAGCAGCGCCCTAGCAAGTGAGCAGTTCTTC.

DNA of the CDR3: TGTGCCAGCAGCCAAGATACGATGAAAGGGACAGAGGAAAACACTGAAGCTTTCTTT. Its translation: CASSQDTMKGTEENTEAFF. This chain links TRBV14 with TRBJ1-1; 7 bases fit TRBD1. The V and J ends lost 0 bases and 2 bases, in that order; junction bases with no gene match: 15. This CDR3 has 19 amino acids. CDR1 is SGHDN and CDR2 is FVKESK in the germline V gene.

This rearrangement joins TRBV18 to TRBJ1-1, with TRBD1 matching over 11 bases. The CDR3 loop spans 16 amino acids. The V gene's germline CDR1 is KGHSH and CDR2 LQKENI. With V trimmed by 1 base and J by 4 bases, 5 bases remained unmatched. The DNA of the CDR3 is TGTGCCAGCTCACCACTCGCAGGGACAGGGGGCACTGAAGCTTTCTTT. Encoded protein: CASSPLAGTGGTEAFF. Full variable domain (remainder filled in from reference TRBV18 and TRBJ1-1): NAGVMQNPRHLVRRRGQEARLRCSPMKGHSHVYWYRQLPEEGLKFMVYLQKENIIDESGMPKERFSAEFPKEGPSILRIQQVVRGDSAAYFCASSPLAGTGGTEAFFGQGTRLTVV.

CDR3 protein: CASSLARGLTNTEAFF. CDR3 in DNA: TGTGCCAGCAGTTTGGCTAGGGGGCTTACGAACACTGAAGCTTTCTTT. This rearrangement joins TRBV28 to TRBJ1-1, with 7 positions matching TRBD1. Trimming removed 3 bases from V and 1 base from J; junction bases left unmatched: 8. This CDR3 comprises 16 residues. Germline lookup yields CDR1 MDHEN and CDR2 SYDVKM.

This clone appeared a few times. The chain uses TRBV30 and TRBJ1-1; TRBD1 might be the D (6 bases). The CDR3 has 16 amino acids. V was pared by 8 bases and J by 0 bases, with 22 bases between. Germline CDR1 reads GTSNPN; CDR2 reads SVGIG (reference sequence). The CDR3 DNA follows: TGTGCCAGCTCTCAGGGGCCCACTTTCATGAACACTGAAGCTTTCTTT. Its protein product is CASSQGPTFMNTEAFF.

The chain combines TRBV11-2 with TRBJ2-7; the D is unclear. Trimming shortened V by 1 base and J by 3 bases, and 7 bases separated the two germline ends. CDR3 length: 13 amino acids. Germline values: CDR1 SGHAT, CDR2 FQNNGV. The CDR3 here is CASSLAPGYEQYF. CDR3 nucleotides: TGTGCCAGCAGCTTAGCTCCAGGCTACGAGCAGTACTTC.

Details on this clone: This sample includes further DNA sequences coding for the same CDR3. V gene TRBV5-1 combines with J gene TRBJ2-3; 7 nucleotides agree with TRBD2. V gave up 1 base and J gave up 2 bases; unmatched junction bases: 4. The CDR3 length is 15 residues. The germline V gene encodes CDR1 SGHRS and CDR2 YFSETQ. The CDR3 here is CASSLTGGSTDTQYF. The CDR3 region has the DNA TGCGCCAGCAGCTTGACGGGGGGTTCCACAGATACGCAGTATTTT.

This clone was seen more than once but under ten times. V and J are TRBV29-1 and TRBJ1-1; the D gene is possibly TRBD1 (6 bases). V lost 7 bases and J 3 bases, leaving 9 bases between the germline ends. CDR1 is SQVTM, CDR2 ANQGSEA, per germline. The CDR3 is 11 amino acids. DNA of the CDR3: TGCAGCGGCTACAGGGACACTGAAGCTTTCTTT. Residues: CSGYRDTEAFF.

This chain connects TRBV30 to TRBJ2-7; 8 bases are shared with TRBD2. The junction had 4 bases not matched to a gene; V was cut back by 1 base and J by 2 bases. The CDR3 length is 14 residues. The germline CDR1 and CDR2 sequences are GTSNPN and SVGIG (reference sequence). CDR3 sequence (DNA): TGTGCCTGGAGTGAGGGACTAGGGACCTACGAGCAGTACTTC. As protein: CAWSEGLGTYEQYF.

The chain combines TRBV18 with TRBJ2-3; tentatively, D is TRBD1 (5 bases). Germline V gives CDR1 KGHSH, CDR2 LQKENI. Trimming shortened V by 3 bases and J by 6 bases, and 19 bases separated the two germline ends. CDR3 length: 16 amino acids. CDR3 loop: CASSPFLTASDDTQYF. CDR3 coding DNA: TGTGCCAGCTCACCTTTTCTGACAGCTAGTGATGATACGCAGTATTTT.

This chain links TRBV16 with TRBJ1-2; 7 nucleotides line up with TRBD1. V shed 4 bases, J shed 3 bases, and the junction held 8 bases outside the gene matches. The CDR3 contains 15 residues. Per the germline V gene, CDR1 is KGHSY and CDR2 is FQNENV. The CDR3 DNA reads TGTGCCAGCAGCCCGGGACAGACCCCCTACTATGGCTACACCTTC. The encoded protein is CASSPGQTPYYGYTF.

This rearrangement joins TRBV19 to TRBJ1-5; D gene unclear. The CDR3 runs 14 residues. Trimming left V 5 bases short and J 1 base short, with 9 bases between. Germline V gene data show CDR1 as LNHDA and CDR2 as SQIVND (reference sequence). The CDR3 sequence is CASSATGSNQPQHF. CDR3 coding DNA: TGTGCCAGTAGTGCGACGGGGAGCAATCAGCCCCAGCATTTT. The full variable domain, its missing parts supplied by reference TRBV19 and TRBJ1-5, is DGGITQSPKYLFRKEGQNVTLSCEQNLNHDAMYWYRQDPGQGLRLIYYSQIVNDFQKGDIAEGYSVSREKKESFPLTVTSAQKNPTAFYLCASSATGSNQPQHFGDGTRLSIL.

This rearrangement joins TRBV14 to TRBJ1-2, with D possibly matching TRBD1 (6 bases). The CDR3 runs to 15 residues. The germline gives CDR1 SGHDN, CDR2 FVKESK. V was shortened by 4 bases and J by 3 bases, with 15 bases between the two germline ends. The CDR3 loop is CASSPPGGRDYGYTF. The CDR3 nucleotides are TGTGCCAGCAGCCCACCCGGGGGGCGCGACTATGGCTACACCTTC.

The DNA of the CDR3 is TGTGCCAGCAGCCCCGCGGTAAATTCCTACGAGCAGTACTTC. Protein: CASSPAVNSYEQYF. V usage is TRBV7-6 and J usage is TRBJ2-7, with unresolved D. Per the germline V gene, CDR1 is SGHVS and CDR2 is FNYEAQ. The CDR3 covers 14 residues. The germline V and J ends were trimmed by 5 bases and 1 base, with 12 bases remaining between them.

The sample holds a few counts of this clone. The chain couples TRBV5-1 to TRBJ2-2; no clear D. Trimming removed 2 bases at V and 5 bases at J, with 7 bases between. This CDR3 region has 13 residues. The germline CDR1 and CDR2 sequences are SGHRS and YFSETQ. CDR3 nucleotides: TGCGCCAGCAGCTTTAGTACTACCGGGGAGCTGTTTTTT. Protein product: CASSFSTTGELFF.

This clone appeared once. V usage is TRBV11-2 and J usage is TRBJ1-2; the match to TRBD1 covers 8 bases. The CDR3 loop spans 14 amino acids. Germline CDR1 reads SGHAT; CDR2 reads FQNNGV. Losses at the gene ends were 0 bases for V and 7 bases for J; bases not matched to a gene: 4. CDR3 bases: TGTGCCAGCAGCTTAGATCCTCAGGGGGCTGGCTACACCTTC. It codes for CASSLDPQGAGYTF.

This chain connects TRBV23-1 to TRBJ2-7; D perhaps matches TRBD2 (6 bases). TRBV23-1 is annotated as an ORF whose role is uncertain. V lost 0 bases to trimming and J lost 0 bases, with 9 bases between them. The CDR3 consists of 15 residues. The CDR3 DNA sequence: TGCGCCAGCAGTCAATCGGGAGGCAGCTCCTACGAGCAGTACTTC. This codes for CASSQSGGSSYEQYF.

This rearrangement joins TRBV28 to TRBJ1-5; 11 nucleotides align to TRBD1. CDR1 and CDR2 from the germline V gene are MDHEN and SYDVKM. The CDR3 runs to 15 residues. The ends lost 8 bases at V and 7 bases at J; junction bases unmatched: 10. CDR3 region: CASRTGGDLVQPQHF. The CDR3, as DNA: TGTGCCAGCCGGACAGGGGGCGATTTAGTACAGCCCCAGCATTTT.

V gene TRBV28 combines with J gene TRBJ2-3; 9 bases map to TRBD2. The CDR3 spans 16 residues. Per the germline V gene, CDR1 is MDHEN and CDR2 is SYDVKM. V was clipped by 8 bases and J by 6 bases; unmatched bases: 15. Here the CDR3 DNA reads TGTGCCAGCCCTGACTCGCGGGGGGGCAAATGGGATACGCAGTATTTT. Translated: CASPDSRGGKWDTQYF.

The chain recombines TRBV19 with TRBJ1-2; D ambiguous. Germline assignment: CDR1 LNHDA and CDR2 SQIVND (reference sequence). Trimming left V 3 bases short and J 7 bases short, with 15 bases between. The CDR3 length is 14 residues. CDR3 coding DNA: TGTGCCAGTAGTATGTGGGGTGGCGGGTTTGGCTACACCTTC. It is translated as CASSMWGGGFGYTF. Complete variable domain (other parts from reference TRBV19 and TRBJ1-2): DGGITQSPKYLFRKEGQNVTLSCEQNLNHDAMYWYRQDPGQGLRLIYYSQIVNDFQKGDIAEGYSVSREKKESFPLTVTSAQKNPTAFYLCASSMWGGGFGYTFGSGTRLTVV.

The V gene is TRBV6-5, the J gene TRBJ1-5; 9 bases are a match to TRBD1. Germline CDR1 reads MNHEY; CDR2 reads SVGAGI. Unmatched junction bases numbered 4, after V lost 6 bases and J lost 7 bases. The CDR3 contains 13 residues. CDR3 sequence (DNA): TGTGCCAGCAGGGGGACAGGGTACCAGCCCCAGCATTTT. The encoded protein is CASRGTGYQPQHF.

A note on this clone: The same CDR3 arises from other DNA sequences in this sample as well. The chain is built from TRBV7-9 and TRBJ2-3; 15 nucleotides agree with TRBD2. CDR1 SEHNR and CDR2 FQNEAQ come from the germline V gene (reference sequence). The CDR3 loop spans 17 amino acids. The J segment lost 9 bases and the V segment lost 4 bases, leaving 11 bases of the junction unmatched. The CDR3 DNA sequence: TGTGCCAGCAGCTCCGGGACTAGCGGGGGGCCGTCGAAGACGCAGTATTTT. Translated: CASSSGTSGGPSKTQYF.